This TCR beta chain was observed in a study of CD8+ T cells in alopecia areata (dated by TCRdb to between 2017 and 2018). Looking at the study overall: High-throughput TCRbeta sequencing was used to examine T cell clonal expansion in alopecia areata in both the C3H/HeJ mouse model and human patients. In humans, TCRbeta sequencing was performed on scalp tissue and on sorted CD4+ and CD8+ peripheral blood T cells from healthy controls and from patients with patchy or totalis/universalis alopecia areata. RNA was extracted with the PAXgene miRNA kit for fixed scalp, the miRNeasy kit for PBMCs, and the RNeasy kit for mouse skin. immunoSEQ multiplex PCR using 35 Vbeta forward primers and 13 Jbeta reverse primers was used to amplify TCRbeta CDR3 regions. Clonality in the scalp was compared among normal scalp (n=4), patchy alopecia areata scalp (n=8), and alopecia totalis/universalis scalp (n=8). The study at large found these results: Compared with normal scalp, lesional scalp had higher clonality and more expanded CD8+ clones, particularly in alopecia totalis/universalis, a pattern that suggests antigenic drive. Resident alphabeta T cells in normal human skin are also sequenced, complicating scalp TCR repertoire analysis, unlike mouse skin dominated by gammadelta T cells. Compared with mice, TCR sequences shared between patients were less clear, possibly partly because of HLA diversity across the patient population.

Receptor amplification or capture employed the immunoSEQ multiplex PCR assay. To provide template for TCR sequencing, every sample had RNA extracted and reverse transcribed into cDNA. SuperScript III was used for first-strand cDNA synthesis, primed with a 2:1 mix of oligo-dT and random hexamers. Amplification bias was assessed with a synthetic immune receptor repertoire, and residual bias was removed computationally. The paper's processing steps were these. Raw reads were preprocessed to remove errors, and CDR3 was defined according to IMGT conventions as the region from the conserved cysteine to phenylalanine. Clonality was calculated as 1 minus Shannon entropy normalized by log2 of the number of productive unique TCRs. Whether scalp clones were CD4 or CD8 was inferred by matching scalp TCRbeta sequences against CD4 and CD8 repertoires sorted from blood. TCRdb limited this immuneACCESS table to in-frame rearrangements with V and J called. A share of clones is missing; checked studies link under half to unresolved V genes, and the rest is unexplained. For V, J and clone size, that table is used; D and trimming come from the DNA. For this sample there are 65,000 to 95,000 clones; roughly half appear just once. 5.7% of the sample is taken by the ten largest.

Lesional scalp punch biopsies and peripheral blood were collected from alopecia areata patients. PBMCs were separated by density centrifugation and stained for CD3, CD4 and CD8, after which CD4+ and CD8+ T cells were sorted on a FACSAria. Alopecia areata patients who were not treated were recruited through a multicenter biomarker study. For five biomarker-study patients, blood CD8+ T cells were further sorted into NKG2D-low and NKG2D-high fractions. This clone was recorded a few times. Its antigen remains undetermined. It has no much larger one-base neighbor in the sample; base qualities were not kept. At the junction V is shortened by 6 bases and J by 0 bases; bases outside the gene matches: 8. Measured from the cysteine to the phenylalanine, the CDR3 is 15 residues long. The read is trimmed to its CDR3 DNA, 45 bases read in frame from base 1. The CDR1 and CDR2 encoded by the germline V gene are MDHEN and SYDVKM.

This receptor was identified in a human donor with alopecia areata. The chain is encoded by TRBV28 joined to TRBJ2-7; 7 bases in the middle match TRBD1. Sequenced: NKG2D-high CD8+ T cells sorted from blood. This sample's cell subset or site label indicates: sorted CD8+ NKG2D-high blood T cells. The CDR3 region has the sequence CASSHETGSSYEQYF. In nucleotides, the sequence is TGTGCCAGCAGCCACGAGACAGGGAGCTCCTACGAGCAGTACTTC.